This T cell receptor beta chain was recovered during a study of CXCR3-negative and CXCR3-positive naive CD8 T cells. Study background: Summed over all libraries, TRB reads came to approximately 140 million, with about 1.5 +/- 0.3 million per library.

The length of the CDR3 is 16 residues. On this clonotype itself: What it binds is unknown.

Overall study findings and caveats: With CXCR3 expression partially decreased after cryopreservation, most assays relied on fresh PBMCs. Naive CXCR3-positive cells had TRB CDR3s more hydrophobic than those of CXCR3-negative naive cells.

CD45RO-CCR7+CD27+CD95- expression identified naive CD8+ T cells. Via 5' RACE with UMI labels, TRB cDNA libraries were prepared. Following a re-call of the 5' RACE reads, TCRdb has one entry per CDR3 protein and lacks DNA. In total, the table holds some 120,000 distinct CDR3 sequences. The TCR sequence derives from a human donor in good health. Some clones in this sample may be carry-over from other donors' samples. The chain joins TRBV12-3 or TRBV12-4 to TRBJ2-7; TCRdb calls TRBD1, which cannot be checked without DNA. The material sequenced was naive CXCR3+ CD8+ T cells from blood. Specified subset: CD45RO-CCR7+CD27+CD95- naive CD8+ T cells expressing CXCR3 (TNR3+). Here the CDR3 reads CASSLSADRDSYEQYF.